Sequencing of this TCR beta chain was carried out in a study of shared clonotypes between healthy human individuals. Findings and caveats of the study: Although depth was large, rarefaction showed that sequencing of the sorted subsets was incomplete.

This CDR3 contains 17 residues. CDR1 and CDR2 from the germline V gene are SGHDN and FVKESK. Trimming took 0 bases from V and 0 from J, leaving 15 bases between them. Measured with immunoSEQ multiplex PCR; TCRdb has only the in-frame clones, and not every one. The sample comprises over a million clones, around three quarters of which are singletons, and 0.55% to 0.7% rests with the top ten. Note on this clone: Its antigen remains unknown. Other DNA sequences in this sample translate to the same CDR3.

This TCR came from a man between 18 and 35 years old in good health. Some clones in this sample may be carry-over from other donors' samples. The sequencing input was memory CD4+ T cells from PBMCs. The subset here: CD45RA-negative fraction. The genes are TRBV14 and TRBJ2-7; weak D call: TRBD1 (5 bases). CDR3 region: CASSQDLSPGYSYEQYF. CDR3 in DNA: TGTGCCAGCAGCCAAGATTTGTCGCCAGGGTACTCCTACGAGCAGTACTTC.